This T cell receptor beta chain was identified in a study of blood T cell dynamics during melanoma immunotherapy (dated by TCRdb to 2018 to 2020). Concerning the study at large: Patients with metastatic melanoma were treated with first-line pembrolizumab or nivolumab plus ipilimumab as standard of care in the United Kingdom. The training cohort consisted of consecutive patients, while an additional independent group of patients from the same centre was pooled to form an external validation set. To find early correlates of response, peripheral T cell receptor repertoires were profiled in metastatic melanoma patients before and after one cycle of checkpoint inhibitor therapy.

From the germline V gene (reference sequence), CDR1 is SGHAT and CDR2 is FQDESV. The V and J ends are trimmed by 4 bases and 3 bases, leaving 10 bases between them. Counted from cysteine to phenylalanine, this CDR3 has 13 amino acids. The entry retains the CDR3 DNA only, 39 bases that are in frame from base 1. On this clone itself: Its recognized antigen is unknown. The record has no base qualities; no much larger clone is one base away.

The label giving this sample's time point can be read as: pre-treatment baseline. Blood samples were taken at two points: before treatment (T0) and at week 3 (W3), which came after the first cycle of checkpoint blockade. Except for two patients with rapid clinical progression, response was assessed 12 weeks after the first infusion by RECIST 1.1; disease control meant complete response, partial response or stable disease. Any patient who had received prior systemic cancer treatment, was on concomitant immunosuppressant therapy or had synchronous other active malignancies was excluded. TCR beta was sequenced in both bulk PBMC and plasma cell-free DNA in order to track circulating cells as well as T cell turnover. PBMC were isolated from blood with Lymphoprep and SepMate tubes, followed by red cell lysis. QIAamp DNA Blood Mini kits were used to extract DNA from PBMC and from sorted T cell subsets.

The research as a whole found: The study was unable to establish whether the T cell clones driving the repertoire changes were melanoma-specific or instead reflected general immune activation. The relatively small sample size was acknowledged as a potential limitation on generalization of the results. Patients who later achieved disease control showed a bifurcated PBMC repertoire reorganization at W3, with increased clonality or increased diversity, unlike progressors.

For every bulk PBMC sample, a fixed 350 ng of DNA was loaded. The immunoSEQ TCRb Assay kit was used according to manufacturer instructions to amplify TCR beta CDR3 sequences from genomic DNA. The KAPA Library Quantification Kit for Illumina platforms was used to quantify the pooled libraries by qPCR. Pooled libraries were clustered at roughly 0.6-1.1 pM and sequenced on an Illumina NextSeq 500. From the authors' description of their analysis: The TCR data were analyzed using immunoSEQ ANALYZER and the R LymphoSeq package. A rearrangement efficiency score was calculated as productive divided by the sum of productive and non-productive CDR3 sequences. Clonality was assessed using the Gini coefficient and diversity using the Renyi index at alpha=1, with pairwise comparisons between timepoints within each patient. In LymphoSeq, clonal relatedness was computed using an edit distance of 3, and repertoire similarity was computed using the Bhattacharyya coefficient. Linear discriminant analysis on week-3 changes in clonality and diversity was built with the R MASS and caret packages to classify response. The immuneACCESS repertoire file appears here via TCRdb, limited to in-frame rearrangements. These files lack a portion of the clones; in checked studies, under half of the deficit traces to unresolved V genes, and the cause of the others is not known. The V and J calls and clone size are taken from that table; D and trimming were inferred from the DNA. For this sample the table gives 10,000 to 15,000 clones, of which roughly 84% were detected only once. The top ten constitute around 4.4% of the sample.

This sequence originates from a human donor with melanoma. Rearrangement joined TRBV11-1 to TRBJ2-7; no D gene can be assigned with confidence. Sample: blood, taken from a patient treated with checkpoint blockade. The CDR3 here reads CASSSPNFYEQYF. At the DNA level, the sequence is TGTGCCAGCAGCTCACCCAACTTCTACGAGCAGTACTTC.